The 20 T cell receptor beta chains below were found in one sample sequenced in a study of T cell changes during pregnancy in multiple sclerosis (dated by TCRdb to between 2018 and 2021). Library creation used the immunoSEQ multiplex PCR assay. Here the immuneACCESS table is served through TCRdb, limited to in-frame sequences with V and J called. Missing clones are a known gap in these copies; in checked studies unresolved V genes cover under half, and the rest lacks a known reason. The sample table records 40,000 to 55,000 clones; around 93% of these occur just once. The biggest ten clones account for around 4.2% of the sample. The source was CD8+ T cells from peripheral blood mononuclear cells, collected in the first trimester of pregnancy. The receptors stem from a female donor with multiple sclerosis, enrolled in a pregnancy study.

The rearrangement joins TRBV4-2 to TRBJ2-3, with a possible D match to TRBD2 (6 bases). Germline V CDR1 and CDR2: LGHNA, YNFKEQ. V was shortened by 1 base and J by 0 bases, with 17 bases between the two germline ends. CDR3 size: 18 residues. The CDR3 loop reads CASSQGGDAGESTDTQYF. CDR3 nucleotide sequence: TGTGCCAGCAGCCAAGGGGGGGATGCCGGGGAAAGCACAGATACGCAGTATTTT.

This clone was counted once. V usage is TRBV7-3 and J usage is TRBJ2-1; 9 bases map to TRBD2. Germline values: CDR1 SGHTA, CDR2 FQGTGA. This CDR3 comprises 14 residues. V gave up 2 bases and J gave up 8 bases; unmatched junction bases: 4. In DNA, the CDR3 is TGTGCCAGCAGCTTAGCGGGGGGGCGGGATGAGCAGTTCTTC. Its translation is CASSLAGGRDEQFF. The full variable domain, its missing parts supplied by reference TRBV7-3 and TRBJ2-1, is GAGVSQTPSNKVTEKGKYVELRCDPISGHTALYWYRQSLGQGPEFLIYFQGTGAADDSGLPNDRFFAVRPEGSVSTLKIQRTERGDSAVYLCASSLAGGRDEQFFGPGTRLTVL.

The chain joins TRBV11-2 to TRBJ2-2; perhaps TRBD1 as D (6 bases). The V end was cut by 5 bases, the J end by 0 bases, with 16 bases between. There are 17 residues in the CDR3. From germline, CDR1 is SGHAT and CDR2 FQNNGV. CDR3 sequence (DNA): TGTGCCAGCAGCAGGACAGTTTCAAAGTCGAACACCGGGGAGCTGTTTTTT. It encodes CASSRTVSKSNTGELFF.

The chain joins TRBV30 to TRBJ2-7, with D possibly TRBD2 on 7 matching bases. Germline-derived CDR1 and CDR2 are GTSNPN and SVGIG (reference sequence). CDR3 length: 13 residues. Trimming took off 3 bases at V and 7 bases at J, with 16 bases between the two ends. Here the CDR3 reads CAWSPGAGDEQYF. CDR3 sequence (DNA): TGTGCCTGGAGCCCAGGGGCGGGAGATGAGCAGTACTTC.

The V call is TRBV9, the J call TRBJ2-3, with TRBD2 matching 11 bases. This CDR3 region has 14 residues. Germline V gene data show CDR1 as SGDLS and CDR2 as YYNGEE. Germline trimming cut 4 bases from V and 4 bases from J; bases unmatched to any gene: 2. CDR3 amino acids: CASSPTSGADTQYF. The CDR3 DNA follows: TGTGCCAGCAGCCCGACTAGCGGGGCAGATACGCAGTATTTT.

The rearrangement links TRBV7-9 to TRBJ2-5; 9 bases fit TRBD2. J gave up 2 bases and V 4 bases, and 14 bases lay outside the gene matches. The germline CDR1 and CDR2 sequences are SEHNR and FQNEAQ (reference sequence). The CDR3 has 18 residues. CDR3 sequence: CASSWAGAAGGSQETQYF. Here the CDR3 DNA reads TGTGCCAGCAGCTGGGCTGGGGCAGCGGGGGGTTCGCAAGAGACCCAGTACTTC.

CDR3 loop: CASSLTLAAFEQYF. CDR3 in DNA: TGTGCCAGCAGTTTAACCCTGGCAGCGTTCGAGCAGTACTTC. V and J are TRBV27 and TRBJ2-7, with unresolved D. Germline assignment: CDR1 MNHEY and CDR2 SMNVEV (reference sequence). The germline V and J ends were trimmed by 2 bases and 6 bases, with 14 bases remaining between them. The CDR3 has 14 residues.

This chain joins TRBV4-3 and TRBJ2-1, with 11 bases fitting TRBD1. The CDR3 is 17 amino acids. V shed 2 bases and J 10 bases; nucleotides not matched to a gene: 13. Germline loops: CDR1 LGHNA, CDR2 YSLEER. CDR3 coding DNA: TGCGCCAGCAGCCAAAGGGCCGGACAGGGGGCGGGAGTGGAGCAGTTCTTC. It is translated as CASSQRAGQGAGVEQFF.

The chain has TRBV13 and TRBJ2-3; 12 positions match TRBD2. CDR1 and CDR2 (germline): PRHDT, FYEKMQ (reference sequence). The CDR3 sequence is 18 residues long. Losses at the gene ends were 4 bases for V and 0 bases for J; bases not matched to a gene: 8. CDR3 sequence: CASSSLAGTSGSTDTQYF. In DNA, the CDR3 is TGTGCCAGCAGCTCGCTAGCCGGGACTAGCGGGAGCACAGATACGCAGTATTTT. The full variable domain, its missing parts supplied by reference TRBV13 and TRBJ2-3, is AAGVIQSPRHLIKEKRETATLKCYPIPRHDTVYWYQQGPGQDPQFLISFYEKMQSDKGSIPDRFSAQQFSDYHSELNMSSLELGDSALYFCASSSLAGTSGSTDTQYFGPGTRLTVL.

The count of this clone is one. The chain employs TRBV19 and TRBJ2-1, with D hard to call. There are 15 residues in the CDR3. Germline-derived CDR1 and CDR2 are LNHDA and SQIVND (reference sequence). V was trimmed by 4 bases and J by 0 bases, leaving 10 bases between them. CDR3 in DNA: TGTGCCAGTAGTAACGGGTTGAGCTCCTACAATGAGCAGTTCTTC. Translation: CASSNGLSSYNEQFF.

J is TRBJ2-2 and V is TRBV4-1; maybe TRBD1 (8 bases). Trimming took 2 bases from V and 5 from J, leaving 12 bases between them. The germline V gene has CDR1 MGHRA and CDR2 YSYEKL. This CDR3 is built from 15 residues. CDR3 loop: CASSQNRGGTGELFF. CDR3 bases: TGCGCCAGCAGCCAAAACAGGGGGGGAACCGGGGAGCTGTTTTTT.

This clone has just one count. The V and J genes are TRBV19 and TRBJ2-7; TRBD1 agrees at 11 bases. Trimming took 3 bases from V and 3 from J; bases not matched to a gene: 7. There are 16 residues in the CDR3. Looked up from germline, CDR1 is LNHDA and CDR2 is SQIVND (reference sequence). CDR3 protein: CASSIGGQGVIYEQYF. CDR3 sequence (DNA): TGTGCCAGTAGTATCGGGGGACAGGGGGTGATCTACGAGCAGTACTTC.

This clone was observed once. The chain has TRBV27 and TRBJ2-1; possible D gene TRBD1, 5 bases. The germline CDR1 and CDR2 sequences are MNHEY and SMNVEV (reference sequence). The V gene lost 7 bases and the J gene lost 0 bases, with 13 bases spanning the gap. The CDR3 is 15 residues long. CDR3 region: CASTLTGSSYNEQFF. DNA for the CDR3: TGTGCCAGCACCCTAACAGGTAGCTCCTACAATGAGCAGTTCTTC.

The rearrangement joins TRBV6-5 to TRBJ2-1; TRBD2 is a possible D gene (5 bases). Germline V gene data show CDR1 as MNHEY and CDR2 as SVGAGI. V gave up 6 bases and J gave up 5 bases, with 8 bases separating them. The CDR3 has 12 amino acids. The CDR3 DNA follows: TGTGCCAGCAGCCACGGGGACAATGAGCAGTTCTTC. It translates to CASSHGDNEQFF.

The rearrangement joins TRBV7-2 to TRBJ1-1; no clear D. Germline CDR1 is SGHTA and CDR2 is FQGNSA. Trimming pared 8 bases from V and 1 base from J, leaving 14 bases between. This CDR3 has 14 residues. The CDR3 DNA follows: TGTGCCAGCCACTGGGCGGGAAGGAACACTGAAGCTTTCTTT. Translated: CASHWAGRNTEAFF. The whole variable domain, remainder taken from reference TRBV7-2 and TRBJ1-1, is GAGVSQSPSNKVTEKGKDVELRCDPISGHTALYWYRQSLGQGLEFLIYFQGNSAPDKSGLPSDRFSAERTGGSVSTLTIQRTQQEDSAVYLCASHWAGRNTEAFFGQGTRLTVV.

The genes are TRBV28 and TRBJ1-1, with a possible D match to TRBD1 (6 bases). The CDR3 is made up of 15 amino acids. The V end was cut by 2 bases, the J end by 2 bases, with 12 bases between. The germline V gene has CDR1 MDHEN and CDR2 SYDVKM. This chain's CDR3 is CASSLGGSFNTEAFF. CDR3 in DNA: TGTGCCAGCAGTTTAGGGGGCAGCTTCAACACTGAAGCTTTCTTT.

This chain connects TRBV4-2 to TRBJ2-1; 10 bases are a match to TRBD2. CDR1 is LGHNA and CDR2 is YNFKEQ in the germline V gene. Trimming removed 0 bases from V and 13 bases from J; junction bases left unmatched: 12. The CDR3 length is 16 residues. As DNA, the CDR3 is TGTGCCAGCAGCCAAGAACCAGCGGGGGGGCCGGGTGACCAGTTCTTC. The encoded protein is CASSQEPAGGPGDQFF.

The V call is TRBV4-1, the J call TRBJ2-7, with unresolved D. With 4 bases removed from V and 0 bases from J, the gap between germline ends came to 13 bases. This CDR3 region has 15 residues. CDR1 is MGHRA and CDR2 is YSYEKL in the germline V gene. The CDR3 loop is CASSRTESLSYEQYF. In DNA, the CDR3 is TGCGCCAGCAGCCGCACTGAGTCCCTCTCCTACGAGCAGTACTTC.

This chain links TRBV19 with TRBJ2-1, with 11 bases lining up with TRBD2. V lost 6 bases to trimming and J lost 5 bases; unmatched junction nucleotides: 6. Germline V gene lookup returns CDR1 LNHDA and CDR2 SQIVND (reference sequence). CDR3 length equals 15 residues. The DNA for the CDR3 is TGTGCCAGTAGGCTGGGACTAGCGGCCGACAATGAGCAGTTCTTC. Amino acids: CASRLGLAADNEQFF. Full variable domain (missing parts from reference TRBV19 and TRBJ2-1): DGGITQSPKYLFRKEGQNVTLSCEQNLNHDAMYWYRQDPGQGLRLIYYSQIVNDFQKGDIAEGYSVSREKKESFPLTVTSAQKNPTAFYLCASRLGLAADNEQFFGPGTRLTVL.

The CDR3 DNA sequence: TGTGCCAGCAGCTTAGCTCACGGGCAGGGGGCGATATGGGACTATGGCTACACCTTC. Encoded protein: CASSLAHGQGAIWDYGYTF. The V and J genes are TRBV7-8 and TRBJ1-2; 8 bases agree with TRBD1. CDR1 and CDR2 (germline): SGHVS, FQNEAQ. The ends lost 0 bases at V and 3 bases at J; junction bases unmatched: 15. This CDR3 has 19 amino acids.